Following are 22 T cell receptor beta chains from one sample sequenced in a study of blood T cells in healthy people across ages. PCR was performed a second time for about 7 to 12 cycles using a sample-barcoded 5' primer and a J-beta primer mix. One entry per CDR3 protein results from TCRdb running MiXCR on the 5' RACE reads. The table lists approximately 1.5 million distinct CDR3 sequences, 35% to 45% of them singletons. The sequenced sample was blood. Every receptor here comes from a woman in her late teens or twenties in good health.

A few counts support this clonotype. The V and J genes are TRBV7-9 and TRBJ2-7; D uncertain. The CDR3 spans 14 residues. The germline V gene encodes CDR1 SEHNR and CDR2 FQNEAQ (reference sequence). V was trimmed by 5 bases and J by 2 bases, leaving 13 bases between them. CDR3 sequence reads: CASSAPDGTYEQYF. CDR3 nucleotide sequence: TGTGCCAGCAGCGCCCCGGACGGCACCTACGAGCAGTACTTC.

This chain links TRBV6-2 or TRBV6-3 with TRBJ2-1; D might be TRBD2 (6 bases). Looked up from germline, CDR1 is MNHEY and CDR2 is SVGEGT. V was trimmed by 5 bases and J by 10 bases, leaving 18 bases between them. The CDR3 has 14 residues. The CDR3, as DNA: TGTGCCAGCAGTGGTGGGACTCATTACGAGGAGCAGTTCTTC. Encoded protein: CASSGGTHYEEQFF.

In DNA form, the CDR3 reads TGCGCCAGCAGCTCGACTAGCCCTCTCTACAATGAGCAGTTCTTC. Its translation is CASSSTSPLYNEQFF. The V gene is TRBV5-1, the J gene TRBJ2-1; 7 nucleotides align to TRBD2. The CDR3 runs 15 residues. Germline CDR1 reads SGHRS; CDR2 reads YFSETQ. V shed 3 bases, J shed 3 bases, and the junction held 6 bases outside the gene matches.

The V gene is TRBV7-9, the J gene TRBJ2-7; 8 positions match TRBD1. Losses at the gene ends were 1 base for V and 7 bases for J; bases not matched to a gene: 6. The length of the CDR3 is 14 residues. The germline gives CDR1 SEHNR, CDR2 FQNEAQ (reference sequence). The CDR3 reads CASSLGQGHHEQYF. CDR3 bases: TGTGCCAGCAGCTTAGGACAGGGGCACCATGAGCAGTACTTC.

To note about this clonotype: This is likely a read error, given that the CDR3 carries no conserved phenylalanine or tryptophan at its end. The chain combines TRBV4-1 with TRBJ2-7, with 8 bases that match TRBD2. The J segment lost 2 bases and the V segment lost 2 bases, leaving 2 bases of the junction unmatched. CDR3 length equals 14 residues. Per the germline V gene, CDR1 is MGHRA and CDR2 is YSYEKL. CDR3 nucleotide sequence: TGCGCCAGCAGCCAAAAGACTAGCGCCTACGAGCAGTACTCC. Translated, it gives CASSQKTSAYEQYS.

This clonotype was observed a few times. The chain joins TRBV20-1 to TRBJ1-2, with D unclear. Looked up from germline, CDR1 is DFQATT and CDR2 is SNEGSKA (reference sequence). Trimming cost V 2 bases and J 2 bases, with 6 bases left between them. The CDR3 contains 12 residues. CDR3 in amino acids: CSARPSNYGYTF. The CDR3 nucleotides read TGCAGTGCTAGACCCTCGAACTATGGCTACACCTTC.

This clonotype was counted only a few times. This chain connects TRBV12-3 or TRBV12-4 to TRBJ1-2; D unresolved. This CDR3 has 14 residues. V was trimmed by 7 bases and J by 5 bases, leaving 17 bases between them. CDR3 DNA sequence: TGTGCCAGCACCCCCGGAAATGGCGTTTATGGCTACACCTTC. This codes for CASTPGNGVYGYTF.

V usage is TRBV2 and J usage is TRBJ1-1, with 7 positions matching TRBD1. With V trimmed by 5 bases and J by 0 bases, 6 bases remained unmatched. The CDR3 is made up of 15 amino acids. Germline-derived CDR1 and CDR2 are SNHLY and FYNNEI. The CDR3 bases are TGTGCCAGCAGTCCGACAGGGCTTATGAACACTGAAGCTTTCTTT. As protein: CASSPTGLMNTEAFF.

V is TRBV19 and J is TRBJ2-1; 10 bases fit TRBD2. Germline values: CDR1 LNHDA, CDR2 SQIVND (reference sequence). This CDR3 contains 15 residues. V dropped 7 bases and J dropped 4; count of bases not matched to a gene: 7. DNA for the CDR3: TGTGCCAGTACCACCGGGACTAGCGATTACAATGAGCAGTTCTTC. This gives the protein CASTTGTSDYNEQFF.

CDR3 in DNA: TGCAGCGTAGGGAGGGGAGCGGGATTGGAGACCCAGTACTTC. This sequence encodes CSVGRGAGLETQYF. V and J are TRBV29-1 and TRBJ2-7, with TRBD2 matching over 7 bases. TRBJ2-5 matches the DNA end more closely, so the J call is doubtful. Germline V gene sequence: CDR1 SQVTM, CDR2 ANQGSEA. The CDR3 consists of 14 residues.

This chain uses TRBV6-6 with TRBJ1-1; no firm D call. The CDR3 has 12 residues. Trimming pared 2 bases from V and 8 bases from J, leaving 9 bases between. Per germline, CDR1 MNHNY and CDR2 SVGAGI (reference sequence). CDR3 residues: CASSYARGEAFF. CDR3 in DNA: TGTGCCAGCAGTTACGCCCGGGGAGAAGCTTTCTTT.

This clonotype has only a few counts. The genes are TRBV2 and TRBJ2-3, with D perhaps assigned TRBD1 or TRBD2 (5 bases each). Trimming removed 3 bases from V and 5 bases from J, with 21 bases in between. CDR3 length equals 17 residues. CDR1 and CDR2 (germline): SNHLY, FYNNEI. The CDR3 loop reads CASSDPAGTVKKDTQYF. The CDR3 coding sequence is TGTGCCAGCAGTGACCCTGCCGGGACCGTAAAGAAAGATACGCAGTATTTT.

The J gene is TRBJ2-5, the V gene TRBV4-2; D gene uncertain. The germline CDR1 and CDR2 sequences are LGHNA and YNFKEQ. With 7 bases removed from V and 11 bases from J, the gap between germline ends came to 29 bases. This CDR3 comprises 16 residues. CDR3 coding DNA: TGTGCCAGCACCACAGTCGTACAACGCCCCTCCCCTGAGCAGTACTTC. Protein: CASTTVVQRPSPEQYF.

In regard to this clonotype: The junction departs from germline at one end; a sequencing error may be responsible. The chain couples TRBV7-8 to TRBJ2-7, with 8 bases fitting TRBD1. The CDR3 sequence is 14 residues long. The germline V gene has CDR1 SGHVS and CDR2 FQNEAQ. Here the CDR3 reads CTSSSDRVETEQYF. For the CDR3, the DNA is TGTACCAGCTCCTCGGACAGGGTTGAGACGGAGCAGTACTTC.

The chain uses TRBV27 and TRBJ2-7, with D perhaps TRBD2 (5 bases). The CDR3 totals 14 residues. Trimming removed 1 base at V and 4 bases at J, with 11 bases between. CDR1 is MNHEY, CDR2 SMNVEV, per germline (reference sequence). The CDR3 is CASSLWPGRYEQYF. CDR3 in DNA: TGTGCCAGCAGTTTATGGCCGGGGAGATACGAGCAGTACTTC.

The chain recombines TRBV24-1 with TRBJ2-3; D is unclear. The CDR3 contains 11 residues. With 6 bases removed from V and 5 bases from J, the gap between germline ends came to 5 bases. Germline V gene data show CDR1 as KGHDR and CDR2 as SFDVKD. The CDR3 nucleotides read TGTGCCACCAGTATAAGAGATACGCAGTATTTT. It codes for CATSIRDTQYF.

This clonotype was counted a few times. The V gene is TRBV9, the J gene TRBJ2-4, with 8 positions matching TRBD1. With 0 bases clipped from V and 1 base from J, the junction kept 3 bases outside the gene matches. Germline V gene sequence: CDR1 SGDLS, CDR2 YYNGEE. The length of the CDR3 is 16 residues. The CDR3 sequence: CASSVGTGFAKNIQYF. CDR3 nucleotide sequence: TGTGCCAGCAGCGTAGGGACAGGGTTTGCCAAAAACATTCAGTACTTC.

This clonotype has more than one count but fewer than ten. The V call is TRBV24-1, the J call TRBJ2-1; D may be TRBD1 (5 bases). The V gene's germline CDR1 is KGHDR and CDR2 SFDVKD. The CDR3 runs 13 residues. V was trimmed by 0 bases and J by 9 bases, leaving 8 bases between them. As DNA, the CDR3 is TGTGCCACCAGTGATTTGGCAGGGCTTGAGCAGTTCTTC. This translates into CATSDLAGLEQFF.

In this sample, this clonotype turned up a few times. This chain connects TRBV10-3 to TRBJ1-1, with 8 nucleotides matching TRBD1. The V gene's germline CDR1 is ENHRY and CDR2 SYGVKD. Losses at the gene ends were 5 bases for V and 4 bases for J; bases not matched to a gene: 6. CDR3 size: 14 residues. The CDR3: CAISRQGFGTEAFF. In DNA, the CDR3 is TGTGCCATCAGTCGACAGGGGTTCGGCACTGAAGCTTTCTTT.

The chain has TRBV4-3 and TRBJ1-1; a possible D gene is TRBD1 (5 bases). Germline loops: CDR1 LGHNA, CDR2 YSLEER. CDR3 length equals 12 residues. Trimming took off 3 bases at V and 8 bases at J, with 10 bases between the two ends. CDR3 coding DNA: TGCGCCAGCAGCCACTCCGGGGGGGAAGCTTTCTTT. Translation: CASSHSGGEAFF.

In this sample, this clonotype turned up a few times. The chain links TRBV10-3 to TRBJ1-5; 7 bases line up with TRBD1. This CDR3 region has 16 residues. From germline, CDR1 is ENHRY and CDR2 SYGVKD. V shed 5 bases, J shed 0 bases, and the junction held 7 bases outside the gene matches. CDR3 sequence reads: CAISNGQDHSNQPQHF. In nucleotides, the CDR3 is TGTGCCATCAGTAACGGACAGGACCATAGCAATCAGCCCCAGCATTTT.

In its sample, this clonotype was seen a few times. The rearrangement joins TRBV28 to TRBJ1-1, with D possibly matching TRBD1 (5 bases). Germline loops: CDR1 MDHEN, CDR2 SYDVKM. This CDR3 has 16 residues. The V end was cut by 4 bases, the J end by 2 bases, with 17 bases between. CDR3 nucleotides: TGTGCCAGCAGTTCAACCTCAGGGCCAGGAAACACTGAAGCTTTCTTT. It translates to CASSSTSGPGNTEAFF. Complete variable domain (other parts from reference TRBV28 and TRBJ1-1): DVKVTQSSRYLVKRTGEKVFLECVQDMDHENMFWYRQDPGLGLRLIYFSYDVKMKEKGDIPEGYSVSREKKERFSLILESASTNQTSMYLCASSSTSGPGNTEAFFGQGTRLTVV.